This T cell receptor beta chain was obtained from a study of beta chain features in type 1 diabetes. Since all of the isolated RNA was reverse transcribed, expressed TCRB transcripts were what got sequenced. The table came from immunoSEQ multiplex PCR; TCRdb's copy has only in-frame clones and leaves some out. The table lists 310,000 or so clones, less than 10% of them singletons. With 5 bases removed from V and 1 base from J, the gap between germline ends came to 5 bases. The CDR3 is 12 amino acids. Germline loops: CDR1 LNHNV, CDR2 YYDKDF (reference sequence). In its sample, this clone was seen a few times.

Sequencing was performed on central memory CD4+ T cells from blood. This chain links TRBV15 with TRBJ2-5; D is unresolved. The sequence derives from a woman younger than 35 in good health. The CDR3 sequence is CATSPGQETQYF. As DNA, the CDR3 is TGTGCCACCAGCCCAGGCCAAGAGACCCAGTACTTC.